This T cell receptor beta chain comes out of a study of blood T cells in healthy people across ages. Study outcomes and limitations: Age advanced and TCR beta diversity per million T cells fell, roughly linearly.

Trimming left V 0 bases short and J 6 bases short, with 14 bases between. The length of the CDR3 is 15 residues. Per germline, CDR1 SGHNT and CDR2 YYREEE (reference sequence). The authors ran a second PCR of about 7 to 12 cycles using a sample-barcoded 5' primer and a J-beta primer mix. TCRdb fed the 5' RACE reads into MiXCR, producing one record per CDR3 protein. The sample records approximately 800,000 distinct CDR3 sequences, 35% to 50% being singletons. Remarks on this clonotype: Its antigen is unknown.

The chain carries TRBV5-4 and TRBJ2-3; TRBD2 is a possible D gene (5 bases). The sequenced sample was blood. The sequence was collected from a man of 80 years or more in good health. CDR3 loop: CASSLVPTTRDTQYF. The CDR3 nucleotides read TGTGCCAGCAGCTTGGTACCGACTACCCGGGATACGCAGTATTTT.